Each of the 27 T cell receptor beta chains below was sequenced from the same sample in a study of regulatory T cells in long-lasting Graves disease. Arm-PCR of CDR3 regions and iRepertoire HTBI primers were used to build TCR beta libraries. TCRdb re-derived calls from the multiplex PCR reads in MiXCR, one entry per CDR3 protein. The sample has approximately 440,000 distinct CDR3 sequences, roughly 17% seen once. Time point: newly diagnosed GD, antithyroid drugs for less than 3 months. After RNA was extracted from PBMCs, the TCR library was made from it. Separately, the same data were catalogued under a study of T cells in Graves' hyperthyroidism and ophthalmopathy.

The material was peripheral blood mononuclear cells (PBMCs), obtained at new diagnosis, from a patient treated with antithyroid drugs. These receptors all stem from a man aged 35-49 years with Graves disease.

V is TRBV6-2 or TRBV6-3 and J is TRBJ2-5; TRBD1 matches at 7 bases. V shed 5 bases, J shed 1 base, and the junction held 4 bases outside the gene matches. This CDR3 comprises 14 residues. Germline CDR1 is MNHEY and CDR2 is SVGEGT. CDR3 sequence reads: CASSTGQPQETQYF. In DNA, the CDR3 is TGTGCCAGCAGTACGGGACAGCCCCAAGAGACCCAGTACTTC.

Notes on this clonotype: A single base separates this from a much larger clone, so it may be a read error. The chain employs TRBV2 and TRBJ2-1, with 12 positions matching TRBD2. V was clipped by 6 bases and J by 10 bases; unmatched bases: 4. The CDR3 consists of 13 residues. Germline loops: CDR1 SNHLY, CDR2 FYNNEI. The DNA of the CDR3 is TGTGCCAGCAGGACTAGCGGGAGAGGCGAGCAGTTCTTC. It is translated as CASRTSGRGEQFF.

The chain has TRBV2 and TRBJ2-2; D unclear. Looked up from germline, CDR1 is SNHLY and CDR2 is FYNNEI. V was shortened by 4 bases and J by 1 base, with 4 bases between the two germline ends. The CDR3 is 13 amino acids. This chain's CDR3 is CASSVRNTGELFF. The CDR3 DNA follows: TGTGCCAGCAGTGTGAGGAACACCGGGGAGCTGTTTTTT.

This clonotype showed up many times. The V and J genes are TRBV30 and TRBJ2-1, with a tentative D call TRBD2 (6 bases). This CDR3 contains 13 residues. Germline lookup yields CDR1 GTSNPN and CDR2 SVGIG (reference sequence). Trimming stripped 0 bases from V and 6 bases from J, with 9 bases between. CDR3 residues: CAWSVLGGNEQFF. CDR3 in DNA: TGTGCCTGGAGTGTACTGGGGGGCAATGAGCAGTTCTTC.

This clonotype showed up many times. V and J are TRBV20-1 and TRBJ1-5; D is possibly TRBD1 (5 bases). The CDR3 is made up of 15 amino acids. V lost 0 bases, J lost 4 bases, and 13 bases lay in between. Germline-derived CDR1 and CDR2 are DFQATT and SNEGSKA (reference sequence). DNA of the CDR3: TGCAGTGCTAGAGATTTTGGCAGGGAGAATCAGCCCCAGCATTTT. As protein: CSARDFGRENQPQHF.

Of note for this clonotype: A read error is possible here, since a much larger clone lies one base away. The V gene is TRBV29-1, the J gene TRBJ2-7; 9 bases are a match to TRBD2. The CDR3 contains 16 residues. The germline V gene encodes CDR1 SQVTM and CDR2 ANQGSEA. Germline trimming cut 3 bases from V and 7 bases from J; bases unmatched to any gene: 16. The CDR3 is CSVDNSGSRDYNEQYF. The CDR3 DNA is TGCAGCGTTGATAATAGCGGGAGCAGAGACTACAATGAGCAGTACTTC.

J is TRBJ1-1 and V is TRBV6-9; D is unclear. The CDR3 runs to 13 residues. Trimming left V 3 bases short and J 4 bases short, with 9 bases between. Germline V gene lookup returns CDR1 MNHGY and CDR2 SVAAGI. The DNA for the CDR3 is TGTGCCAGCAGTTACTCTGTTACCACTGAAGCTTTCTTT. Translating gives CASSYSVTTEAFF.

This clonotype was detected many times. The V and J genes are TRBV18 and TRBJ1-5; D may be TRBD1 (6 bases). The CDR3 length is 13 residues. CDR1 is KGHSH, CDR2 LQKENI, per germline. Trimming cost V 6 bases and J 7 bases, with 13 bases left between them. This CDR3 reads CASSYREAQPQHF. CDR3 DNA: TGTGCCAGCTCTTACAGGGAAGCCCAGCCCCAGCATTTT. The entire variable domain, with the rest obtained from reference TRBV18 and TRBJ1-5, is as follows: NAGVMQNPRHLVRRRGQEARLRCSPMKGHSHVYWYRQLPEEGLKFMVYLQKENIIDESGMPKERFSAEFPKEGPSILRIQQVVRGDSAAYFCASSYREAQPQHFGDGTRLSIL.

This clonotype was found a few times. The CDR3, as DNA: TGTGCCAGTAGCGAAACGGGGGGAGCCAAAAACATTCAGTACTTC. Protein sequence: CASSETGGAKNIQYF. The chain links TRBV19 to TRBJ2-4; TRBD2 matches 7 bases. Trimming at V came to 6 bases and at J to 0 bases, leaving 5 bases not matched to a gene. This CDR3 region has 15 residues. The germline V gene encodes CDR1 LNHDA and CDR2 SQIVND (reference sequence).

In its sample, this clonotype was seen a few times. This chain links TRBV30 with TRBJ2-2, with 8 bases fitting TRBD2. V trimming: 3 bases; J trimming: 6 bases; junction bases outside the gene matches: 6. Per germline, CDR1 GTSNPN and CDR2 SVGIG (reference sequence). CDR3 length equals 14 residues. The CDR3 loop reads CAWREVAGPGELFF. The DNA of the CDR3 is TGTGCCTGGAGGGAAGTAGCGGGACCCGGGGAGCTGTTTTTT.

This clonotype appeared many times. The chain links TRBV28 to TRBJ2-4; D might be TRBD1 (6 bases). There are 15 residues in the CDR3. V was clipped by 4 bases and J by 8 bases, with 18 bases between them. Germline loops: CDR1 MDHEN, CDR2 SYDVKM. The CDR3 region is CASSSLTGPGDIQYF. The CDR3 coding sequence is TGTGCCAGCAGTTCCCTGACAGGACCTGGAGACATTCAGTACTTC.

This clonotype was detected many times. This chain joins TRBV28 and TRBJ2-1; 7 nucleotides align to TRBD2. The CDR3 is 16 amino acids. Germline assignment: CDR1 MDHEN and CDR2 SYDVKM. CDR3 residues: CVSARAGTGRYNEQFF. DNA of the CDR3: TGTGTTTCGGCGCGAGCGGGAACAGGCAGGTACAATGAGCAGTTCTTC. The variable domain in full, completed from reference TRBV28 and TRBJ2-1, reads DVKVTQSSRYLVKRTGEKVFLECVQDMDHENMFWYRQDPGLGLRLIYFSYDVKMKEKGDIPEGYSVSREKKERFSLILESASTNQTSMYLCVSARAGTGRYNEQFFGPGTRLTVL.

The chain combines TRBV28 with TRBJ1-1; TRBD1 matches at 10 bases. CDR1 and CDR2 (germline): MDHEN, SYDVKM. V shed 4 bases and J 3 bases; nucleotides not matched to a gene: 2. The CDR3 covers 14 residues. The CDR3 loop is CASSSGQGDTEAFF. The CDR3, as DNA: TGTGCCAGCAGTTCTGGACAGGGGGACACTGAAGCTTTCTTT. The full variable domain, its missing parts supplied by reference TRBV28 and TRBJ1-1, is DVKVTQSSRYLVKRTGEKVFLECVQDMDHENMFWYRQDPGLGLRLIYFSYDVKMKEKGDIPEGYSVSREKKERFSLILESASTNQTSMYLCASSSGQGDTEAFFGQGTRLTVV.

This clonotype was seen many times. The chain uses TRBV7-8 and TRBJ2-1; D might be TRBD1 or TRBD2, each matching 5 bases. Trimming removed 5 bases from V and 4 bases from J, with 12 bases in between. The CDR3 covers 14 residues. Germline V CDR1 and CDR2: SGHVS, FQNEAQ. The CDR3 here is CASSKSGTYNEQFF. For the CDR3, the DNA is TGTGCCAGCAGCAAATCCGGGACGTACAATGAGCAGTTCTTC.

This clonotype was counted many times. The chain uses TRBV30 and TRBJ1-1; 7 bases fit TRBD1. V was pared by 2 bases and J by 4 bases, with 7 bases of the junction left unmatched. This CDR3 spans 14 amino acids. Germline assignment: CDR1 GTSNPN and CDR2 SVGIG (reference sequence). CDR3: CAWSRTGPGTEAFF. In nucleotides, the CDR3 is TGTGCCTGGAGTCGGACAGGCCCAGGCACTGAAGCTTTCTTT.

In this sample, this clonotype turned up many times. The V and J genes are TRBV28 and TRBJ2-2, with 10 positions matching TRBD2. This CDR3 spans 16 amino acids. Germline trimming cut 2 bases from V and 6 bases from J; bases unmatched to any gene: 6. CDR1 and CDR2 (germline): MDHEN, SYDVKM. The CDR3: CASSLLAGVPSGELFF. The DNA for the CDR3 is TGTGCCAGCAGTTTACTAGCGGGAGTTCCTTCCGGGGAGCTGTTTTTT.

This clonotype was seen many times. The chain couples TRBV28 to TRBJ1-6; 12 nucleotides agree with TRBD1. Germline V gives CDR1 MDHEN, CDR2 SYDVKM. Trimming at V came to 3 bases and at J to 1 base, leaving 4 bases not matched to a gene. The length of the CDR3 is 18 residues. The CDR3 sequence: CASSFGTGGESYNSPLHF. CDR3 nucleotide sequence: TGTGCCAGCAGTTTCGGGACAGGGGGCGAGTCCTATAATTCACCCCTCCACTTT.

V gene TRBV10-3 combines with J gene TRBJ2-1, with D tentatively TRBD2 (7 bases). CDR1 and CDR2 from the germline V gene are ENHRY and SYGVKD. The CDR3 sequence is 14 residues long. This chain's CDR3 is CTHAGASSYNEQFF. The CDR3 DNA reads TGTACCCACGCGGGGGCGAGCTCCTACAATGAGCAGTTCTTC.

The genes are TRBV6-1 and TRBJ1-3, with D possibly being TRBD1 (5 bases). Germline V gene data show CDR1 as MNHNS and CDR2 as SASEGT. The CDR3 extends over 13 amino acids. Trimming stripped 10 bases from V and 3 bases from J, with 13 bases between. Here the CDR3 reads CAISQGGGNTIYF. CDR3 sequence (DNA): TGTGCCATCAGCCAGGGAGGTGGAAACACCATATATTTT.

This clonotype was seen many times. This chain uses TRBV18 with TRBJ2-1, with 9 positions matching TRBD2. This CDR3 is 16 amino acids long. Trimming removed 2 bases from V and 4 bases from J; junction bases left unmatched: 6. Germline V lookup: CDR1 KGHSH, CDR2 LQKENI. This CDR3 reads CASSPVAGAGYNEQFF. CDR3 DNA: TGTGCCAGCTCACCAGTAGCGGGAGCGGGATACAATGAGCAGTTCTTC.

There are many counts of this clonotype. The gene calls are TRBV2 and TRBJ1-6; D is undetermined. The CDR3 has 13 residues. Germline CDR1 and CDR2: SNHLY and FYNNEI. The germline V and J ends were trimmed by 6 bases and 4 bases, with 7 bases remaining between them. Here the CDR3 reads CASRTDYNSPLHF. The CDR3 DNA sequence: TGTGCCAGCAGGACCGATTATAATTCACCCCTCCACTTT.

This clonotype was observed many times. The J gene is TRBJ2-3, the V gene TRBV28; 8 nucleotides align to TRBD1. This CDR3 spans 16 amino acids. The ends lost 2 bases at V and 9 bases at J; junction bases unmatched: 13. CDR1 is MDHEN and CDR2 is SYDVKM in the germline V gene. This CDR3 is CASSLPGTGVKRTQYF. The CDR3 coding sequence is TGTGCCAGCAGTTTACCCGGGACAGGCGTCAAAAGGACGCAGTATTTT.

This clonotype was seen repeatedly, ten times or more. The chain carries TRBV28 and TRBJ2-3; 10 bases are a match to TRBD2. Trimming at V came to 6 bases and at J to 5 bases, leaving 8 bases not matched to a gene. The CDR3 consists of 15 residues. Germline V lookup: CDR1 MDHEN, CDR2 SYDVKM. The CDR3 DNA sequence: TGTGCCAGCAGAGCTAGCGGGAGTACAATAGATACGCAGTATTTT. This encodes CASRASGSTIDTQYF.

This sequence joins TRBV29-1 and TRBJ2-7, with 8 bases that match TRBD2. With V trimmed by 6 bases and J by 0 bases, 4 bases remained unmatched. This CDR3 is built from 13 residues. Per the germline V gene, CDR1 is SQVTM and CDR2 is ANQGSEA. CDR3 in DNA: TGCAGCGTCACAAGCGGGAGCTCCTACGAGCAGTACTTC. Translation: CSVTSGSSYEQYF.

At least ten counts were recorded for this clonotype. The chain's CDR3 is CAISEPGTSGSTEQYF. In DNA, the CDR3 is TGTGCCATCAGTGAACCCGGGACTAGCGGGAGTACCGAGCAGTACTTC. The gene calls are TRBV10-3 and TRBJ2-7; 14 bases map to TRBD2. The junction had 7 bases not matched to a gene; V was cut back by 3 bases and J by 6 bases. The CDR3 is 16 amino acids. CDR1 ENHRY and CDR2 SYGVKD come from the germline V gene.

To note about this clonotype: Being one base from a much bigger clone, this may be a read error. The rearrangement joins TRBV9 to TRBJ2-5; 7 positions match TRBD1. This CDR3 has 14 residues. Germline assignment: CDR1 SGDLS and CDR2 YYNGEE. V shed 4 bases and J 2 bases; nucleotides not matched to a gene: 5. CDR3: CASSPWDRQETQYF. Written as DNA, the CDR3 is TGTGCCAGCAGCCCCTGGGACAGACAAGAGACCCAGTACTTC.

The rearrangement links TRBV11-2 to TRBJ2-5; 8 nucleotides match TRBD2. Looked up from germline, CDR1 is SGHAT and CDR2 is FQNNGV. The CDR3 has 16 amino acids. The trim removed 5 bases at V and 5 bases at J, leaving 13 bases unmatched. CDR3 DNA sequence: TGTGCCAGCAGCCCCCGACGAGCGGGAGTGGGGGAGACCCAGTACTTC. It specifies CASSPRRAGVGETQYF.